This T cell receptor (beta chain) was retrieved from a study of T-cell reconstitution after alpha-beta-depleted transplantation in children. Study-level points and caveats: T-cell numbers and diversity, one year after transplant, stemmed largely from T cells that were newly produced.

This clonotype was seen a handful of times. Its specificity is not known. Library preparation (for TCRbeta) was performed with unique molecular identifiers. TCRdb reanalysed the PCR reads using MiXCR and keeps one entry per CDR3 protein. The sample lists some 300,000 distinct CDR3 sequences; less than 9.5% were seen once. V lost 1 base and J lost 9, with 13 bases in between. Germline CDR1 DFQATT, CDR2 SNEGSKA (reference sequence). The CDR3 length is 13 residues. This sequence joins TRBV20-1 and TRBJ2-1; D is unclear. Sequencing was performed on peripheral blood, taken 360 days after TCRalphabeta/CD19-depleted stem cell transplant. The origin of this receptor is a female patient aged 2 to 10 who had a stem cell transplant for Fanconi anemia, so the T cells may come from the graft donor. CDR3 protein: CSARGWKPGEQFF. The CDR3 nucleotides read TGCAGTGCTAGAGGTTGGAAGCCTGGTGAGCAGTTCTTC.